A selection of T cell receptor beta chains follows, all from one sample in a study of blood T cell repertoires in COVID-19. Produced via immunoSEQ multiplex PCR; TCRdb's table is partial and in-frame only. The sample lists about 80,000 clones, about four fifths occurring once. Input material: peripheral blood. These receptors were taken from a human donor in a cohort sampled during active COVID-19. Each CDR3 is given with its conserved first and last residue. The D gene is left open where the match is weak. A clone size is listed for some rows: how often the clone was seen (once, few, many), or a class if it is expanded.

.,TRBV24-1,.,TRBJ1-2,TGTGCCACCAGTGATTTGAAAGGGGAAGGCTACACCTTC,CATSDLKGEGYTF
.,TRBV10-2,TRBD2,TRBJ2-3,TGCGCCAGCAGTGAGGGGGAGGGCATCACAGATACGCAGTATTTT,CASSEGEGITDTQYF
.,TRBV27,.,TRBJ2-5,TGTGCCAGCAGTTTATCGCGCGTACATAGCGCCTACTTC,CASSLSRVHSAYF
.,TRBV28,.,TRBJ2-7,TGTGCCAGCAGTTTAGTCCACAGAGACTACGAGCAGTACTTC,CASSLVHRDYEQYF
.,TRBV5-8,.,TRBJ1-2,TGTGCCAGCAGCCCCCGAGGTGGCAGCCTAGGCTATGGCTACACCTTC,CASSPRGGSLGYGYTF
.,TRBV7-7,TRBD2,TRBJ2-1,TGTGCTAGCAGCCCCCCCCCTAGCGGGGGGTCAGATGAGCAGTTCTTC,CASSPPPSGGSDEQFF
.,TRBV11-3,TRBD1,TRBJ2-2,TGTGCCAGCAGCCTCCGGGACAGCACCGGGGAGCTGTTTTTT,CASSLRDSTGELFF
.,TRBV13,TRBD2,TRBJ2-5,TGTGCCAGCAGCTTAAGGTGGCTAGCGGGGATCGGGGTCCAAGAGACCCAGTACTTC,CASSLRWLAGIGVQETQYF
.,TRBV5-4,.,TRBJ2-7,TGTGCCAGCAGCTTTCCTGGGGCGAGCTCCTACGAGCAGTACTTC,CASSFPGASSYEQYF
.,TRBV27,.,TRBJ2-1,TGTGCCAGCAGTTTATGGGACAAGTACAATGAGCAGTTCTTC,CASSLWDKYNEQFF
.,TRBV19,.,TRBJ1-1,TGTGCCAGTAGTATAGGACACCGGCTGAACACTGAAGCTTTCTTT,CASSIGHRLNTEAFF
.,TRBV5-5,.,TRBJ2-2,TGTGCCAGCAGCTTGGACTTTCTGGGGGCCCTCACCGGGGAGCTGTTTTTT,CASSLDFLGALTGELFF
.,TRBV5-1,.,TRBJ1-1,TGCGCCAGCAGCTTGCTCGGGGGAGAAGGAGGATTAGCTTTCTTT,CASSLLGGEGGLAFF
.,TRBV4-1,.,TRBJ1-2,TGCGCCAGCAGCCAAGATGAACAGGGTGCGAATGGCTACACCTTC,CASSQDEQGANGYTF
.,TRBV11-2,TRBD1,TRBJ2-7,TGTGCCAGCCGGAGGACAGGGGGTTACGAGCAGTACTTC,CASRRTGGYEQYF
once,TRBV28,TRBD1,TRBJ2-1,TGTGCCAGCAGTCTACCGACAGGGTCTAATGAGCAGTTCTTC,CASSLPTGSNEQFF
few,TRBV6-5,TRBD1,TRBJ2-7,TGTGCCAGCAATCAGATGGACAGGGAGGTAGGCGAGCAGTACTTC,CASNQMDREVGEQYF
.,TRBV24-1,TRBD1,TRBJ2-3,TGTGCCACCAGTGATCCCGGGACAGGGGAGGGATCCACAGATACGCAGTATTTT,CATSDPGTGEGSTDTQYF
.,TRBV5-6,.,TRBJ1-1,TGTGCCAGCAGCCTAAACCCAGGGGACACTGAAGCTTTCTTT,CASSLNPGDTEAFF
once,TRBV19,.,TRBJ2-4,TGTGCCAGTAGGGATGGTGGCGGTGCCAAAAACATTCAGTACTTC,CASRDGGGAKNIQYF
once,TRBV20-1,TRBD1,TRBJ1-2,TGCAGTGCTAGTCTTAGGGGACAGGACCCCCGGGGCTACACCTTC,CSASLRGQDPRGYTF
.,TRBV3-1/TRBV3-2,TRBD2,TRBJ2-3,TGTGCCAGCAGCCACGACGGGGGGGGAGCCACAGATACGCAGTATTTT,CASSHDGGGATDTQYF
few,TRBV7-9,TRBD1,TRBJ1-1,TGTGCCAGCAGCTTCCGAAAGAGGACAGGGCTCTACGCTGAAGCTTTCTTT,CASSFRKRTGLYAEAFF
.,TRBV28,.,TRBJ1-1,TGTGCCAGCAGTTTGTTTGGGGGCGCGGACACTGAAGCTTTCTTT,CASSLFGGADTEAFF
once,TRBV4-2,TRBD1,TRBJ1-5,TGTGCCAGCAGCCAACAGCACCGGACAGGGGATCAGCCCCAGCATTTT,CASSQQHRTGDQPQHF
.,TRBV19,.,TRBJ1-5,TGTGCCAGTACAGCGCCAGGGGGCAATCAGCCCCAGCATTTT,CASTAPGGNQPQHF
.,TRBV7-3,.,TRBJ2-6,TGTGCCAGCAGCCCCAGATGGGCCAACGTCCTGACTTTC,CASSPRWANVLTF
.,TRBV7-6,TRBD2,TRBJ2-5,TGTGCCAGCAGACAAACTAGCGGGGGGGCGGAGACCCAGTACTTC,CASRQTSGGAETQYF
.,TRBV3-1/TRBV3-2,.,TRBJ2-1,TGTGCCAGCAGCCAAGATAGGGGGGGACTCTACAATGAGCAGTTCTTC,CASSQDRGGLYNEQFF
once,TRBV6-5,.,TRBJ2-5,TGTGCCAGCACCGACAGCGGGGAGACCCAGTACTTC,CASTDSGETQYF
once,TRBV11-2,.,TRBJ2-3,TGTGCCAGCAGCTTACGACAGGTCACAGATACGCAGTATTTT,CASSLRQVTDTQYF
.,TRBV19,TRBD1,TRBJ2-1,TGTGCCAGTAGCCTCCCGGGACAGCTGAATGAGCAGTTCTTC,CASSLPGQLNEQFF
.,TRBV18,TRBD1,TRBJ1-6,TGTGCCAGCTCACCGGAGGACAGGGGAAATTCACCCCTCCACTTT,CASSPEDRGNSPLHF